The TCR beta chain under discussion was sequenced for a study of T cells after yellow fever vaccination. General observations from the study: Most primary-vaccination clones reappeared after the booster (approximately 97% CD4, roughly 88% CD8).

This clonotype appeared a few times. Antigen unknown. Via MiXCR, TCRdb re-called the 5' RACE reads, giving one row per CDR3 protein. The data hold 150,000 to 200,000 distinct CDR3 sequences, with 7% to 10% observed a single time. The receptor's source is a man aged 18-30 years who received the YFV17D yellow fever vaccine. Specimen: CD8+ T cells sorted from PBMCs, collected 45 days after the yellow fever booster vaccination.

The CDR3 loop is CASSFPTDRRQPQHF. The DNA of the CDR3 is TGTGCCAGCAGTTTCCCTACGGACAGGCGGCAGCCCCAGCATTTT. The chain has TRBV12-3 or TRBV12-4 and TRBJ1-5; 7 bases line up with TRBD1. This CDR3 is 15 amino acids long. Trimming took 3 bases from V and 7 from J; bases not matched to a gene: 9.